This entry describes one T cell receptor (beta chain). This sample is drawn from a study of glioma-infiltrating T cells after dendritic cell vaccination. Across the study: Patients received three intradermal dendritic cell vaccine injections at biweekly intervals.

TCRdb keeps only in-frame clones here, not all; method: immunoSEQ multiplex PCR. The sample carries 95,000 or so clones, roughly 84% recorded once. The V segment lost 5 bases and the J segment 4 bases; nucleotides outside the gene matches: 12. This CDR3 is 15 amino acids long. Germline-derived CDR1 and CDR2 are SGHRS and YFSETQ. This TCR was recovered from a human donor with glioblastoma. V gene TRBV5-1 combines with J gene TRBJ2-7, with 7 bases matching TRBD2. This specimen consisted of blood, obtained before dendritic cell vaccination. The CDR3 region is CASRPAPGGSYEQYF. The CDR3, as DNA: TGCGCCAGCAGGCCCGCCCCGGGAGGTTCTTACGAGCAGTACTTC.